The clone carrying this T cell receptor beta chain has a count of ten or more. At one boundary the junction diverges from the germline segment, which might be a read error. Each CDR3 protein gets one entry after TCRdb re-called the reads with MiXCR. The sample yields over 300,000 distinct CDR3 sequences, around a tenth seen once. In germline, CDR1 is SGHTA, CDR2 FQGNSA. This CDR3 has 14 residues. This sample stems from a study of T cell repertoires in cytomegalovirus infection. The chain has TRBV7-2 and TRBJ2-7, with a weak D call TRBD2 (6 bases). Sequencing used PBMCs. The sequence derives from a human donor in good health (CMV status not recorded). Some clones in this sample may be carry-over from other donors' samples. The CDR3 is CASSLGPQEGRINF. CDR3 DNA sequence: TGTGCCAGCAGCTTAGGGCCCCAGGAGGGGCGCATAAACTTC.